This passage covers 7 T cell receptor beta chains from one sample sequenced in a study of shared clonotypes between healthy human individuals. The method was immunoSEQ multiplex PCR; TCRdb's version includes in-frame clones alone and lacks a portion of them. The sample holds 2,500,000 or so clones, around 90% seen once. The specimen was naive CD4+ T cells from PBMCs. Described subset: CD45RA+ positively selected. Source of these receptors: a man aged 18 to 35 in good health. Some clones in this sample may be carry-over from other donors' samples.

The genes are TRBV27 and TRBJ1-2, with 7 bases that match TRBD1. V shed 5 bases and J 7 bases; nucleotides not matched to a gene: 16. Looked up from germline, CDR1 is MNHEY and CDR2 is SMNVEV (reference sequence). This CDR3 has 16 residues. The CDR3 protein is CASSNRDSLISGGYTF. The CDR3, as DNA: TGTGCCAGCAGTAACCGGGACAGCCTCATATCGGGTGGCTACACCTTC.

This chain links TRBV5-1 with TRBJ2-1; possible D gene TRBD2, 6 bases. CDR1 and CDR2 from the germline V gene are SGHRS and YFSETQ. V shed 4 bases and J shed 6 bases, with 17 bases lying between them. The CDR3 extends over 15 amino acids. The CDR3 region is CASSPGNGGINEQFF. DNA of the CDR3: TGCGCCAGCAGCCCCGGTAATGGCGGGATCAATGAGCAGTTCTTC.

The chain is built from TRBV29-1 and TRBJ2-1, with D possibly matching TRBD2 (7 bases). Germline loops: CDR1 SQVTM, CDR2 ANQGSEA. The CDR3 extends over 17 amino acids. V was shortened by 3 bases and J by 0 bases, with 18 bases between the two germline ends. In DNA form, the CDR3 reads TGCAGCGTTGATCTGGCGGGGGCCCTCAGCTCCTACAATGAGCAGTTCTTC. Its translation is CSVDLAGALSSYNEQFF.

The rearrangement joins TRBV5-6 to TRBJ2-7; D remains unclear. V shed 2 bases and J shed 6 bases, with 12 bases lying between them. In germline, CDR1 is SGHDT, CDR2 YYEEEE. CDR3 length: 13 residues. The CDR3 here is CASSFLNRAEQYF. CDR3 nucleotide sequence: TGTGCCAGCAGCTTCTTGAACCGGGCCGAGCAGTACTTC.

The chain has TRBV13 and TRBJ2-7; 12 nucleotides match TRBD1. Per germline, CDR1 PRHDT and CDR2 FYEKMQ (reference sequence). This CDR3 spans 15 amino acids. V lost 5 bases, J lost 3 bases, and 5 bases stayed unmatched. The DNA of the CDR3 is TGTGCCAGCAGCAAGGGGACAGGGGGCGTCTACGAGCAGTACTTC. This gives the protein CASSKGTGGVYEQYF.

This chain uses TRBV7-2 with TRBJ2-5; D not resolved. The V gene lost 11 bases and the J gene lost 1 base, with 17 bases spanning the gap. This CDR3 is 14 amino acids long. The V gene's germline CDR1 is SGHTA and CDR2 FQGNSA. The CDR3, as DNA: TGTGCCGACGCCCCCGGCGGCGTCCAAGAGACCCAGTACTTC. It encodes CADAPGGVQETQYF. Full variable domain (rest looked up from reference TRBV7-2 and TRBJ2-5): GAGVSQSPSNKVTEKGKDVELRCDPISGHTALYWYRQSLGQGLEFLIYFQGNSAPDKSGLPSDRFSAERTGGSVSTLTIQRTQQEDSAVYLCADAPGGVQETQYFGPGTRLLVL.

This clone was seen a single time. The chain combines TRBV28 with TRBJ1-1; D call uncertain. Germline assignment: CDR1 MDHEN and CDR2 SYDVKM. This CDR3 has 12 amino acids. V was trimmed by 10 bases and J by 10 bases, leaving 19 bases between them. CDR3 protein: CAIDRLGPPAFF. Written as DNA, the CDR3 is TGTGCCATCGATCGCTTGGGTCCTCCAGCTTTCTTT.